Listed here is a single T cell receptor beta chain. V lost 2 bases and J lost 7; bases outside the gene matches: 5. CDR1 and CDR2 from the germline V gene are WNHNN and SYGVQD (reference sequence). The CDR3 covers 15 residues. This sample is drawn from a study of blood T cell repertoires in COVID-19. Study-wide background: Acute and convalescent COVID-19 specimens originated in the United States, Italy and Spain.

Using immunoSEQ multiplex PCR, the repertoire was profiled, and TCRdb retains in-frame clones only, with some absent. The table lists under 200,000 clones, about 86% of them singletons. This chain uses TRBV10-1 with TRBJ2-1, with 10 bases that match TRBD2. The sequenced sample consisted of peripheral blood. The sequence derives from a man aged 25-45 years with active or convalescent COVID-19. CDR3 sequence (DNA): TGCGCCAGCAGTGAGAGCGGGAGGGCGGGAAATGAGCAGTTCTTC. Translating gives CASSESGRAGNEQFF.